The 29 T cell receptor beta chains presented below share a single source sample, sequenced in a study of beta chain features in type 1 diabetes. Expressed TCRB transcripts were sequenced because the isolated RNA had all been reverse transcribed beforehand. Assay used: immunoSEQ multiplex PCR; TCRdb lists only in-frame clones, some missing. The sample holds over 300,000 clones, around 8% seen once. The material sequenced was central memory CD4+ T cells from blood. Source of these receptors: a young woman in good health.

This clone was counted ten times or more. The rearrangement links TRBV19 to TRBJ2-2; D is unclear. This CDR3 spans 14 amino acids. The germline V gene encodes CDR1 LNHDA and CDR2 SQIVND (reference sequence). V was pared by 5 bases and J by 4 bases, with 11 bases between. The CDR3 DNA reads TGTGCCAGTAGTTATAATCTGGGCACCGGGGAGCTGTTTTTT. It specifies CASSYNLGTGELFF.

There are many counts of this clone. CDR3 nucleotides: TGTGCCAGCAGCCAAACCTCTAGGGCTTCTGGGGCCAACGTCCTGACTTTC. Translating gives CASSQTSRASGANVLTF. The J gene is TRBJ2-6, the V gene TRBV4-2; D gene unclear. Per the germline V gene, CDR1 is LGHNA and CDR2 is YNFKEQ. Trimming took off 2 bases at V and 1 base at J, with 12 bases between the two ends. The CDR3 loop spans 17 amino acids.

The CDR3 coding sequence is TGTGCCAGCTCACCACCATATTCTGGGACCGGGGAGCTGTTTTTT. It specifies CASSPPYSGTGELFF. The V and J genes are TRBV18 and TRBJ2-2; D call uncertain. This CDR3 has 15 amino acids. The germline gives CDR1 KGHSH, CDR2 LQKENI. Trimming pared 0 bases from V and 5 bases from J, leaving 10 bases between.

V gene TRBV29-1 combines with J gene TRBJ2-2, with D possibly matching TRBD1 (6 bases). The length of the CDR3 is 14 residues. The V gene lost 6 bases and the J gene lost 4 bases, with 15 bases spanning the gap. Germline V CDR1 and CDR2: SQVTM, ANQGSEA. In DNA, the CDR3 is TGCAGCGTCGCCAAGGGGGTCGCCACCGGGGAGCTGTTTTTT. This sequence encodes CSVAKGVATGELFF.

The rearrangement uses TRBV5-1 and TRBJ2-3, with D perhaps matching TRBD1 (6 bases). Trimming removed 4 bases at V and 2 bases at J, with 11 bases between. Germline V gene sequence: CDR1 SGHRS, CDR2 YFSETQ. The length of the CDR3 is 14 residues. The CDR3 sequence: CASSPGHNTDTQYF. The CDR3, as DNA: TGCGCCAGCAGCCCGGGACACAACACAGATACGCAGTATTTT.

A few counts support this clone. The J gene is TRBJ2-3, the V gene TRBV18; 13 bases match TRBD2. V trimming: 5 bases; J trimming: 5 bases; junction bases outside the gene matches: 13. CDR1 and CDR2 from the germline V gene are KGHSH and LQKENI. The CDR3 loop spans 18 amino acids. CDR3 sequence (DNA): TGTGCCAGCTCAACAGGCAGGCGACTAGCGGGAGGTCGAGATACGCAGTATTTT. The encoded protein is CASSTGRRLAGGRDTQYF. The variable domain in full, completed from reference TRBV18 and TRBJ2-3, reads NAGVMQNPRHLVRRRGQEARLRCSPMKGHSHVYWYRQLPEEGLKFMVYLQKENIIDESGMPKERFSAEFPKEGPSILRIQQVVRGDSAAYFCASSTGRRLAGGRDTQYFGPGTRLTVL.

The V and J genes are TRBV27 and TRBJ2-1; D remains unclear. Deletions cut 5 bases from V and 2 bases from J, with 13 bases between. Germline V CDR1 and CDR2: MNHEY, SMNVEV (reference sequence). This CDR3 comprises 15 residues. CDR3 coding DNA: TGTGCCAGCAGTAATCGACGACTTACCTACAATGAGCAGTTCTTC. It specifies CASSNRRLTYNEQFF.

This clone was seen only a few times. The V gene is TRBV7-9, the J gene TRBJ2-5; weak D call: TRBD2 (6 bases). This CDR3 is 15 amino acids long. From germline, CDR1 is SEHNR and CDR2 FQNEAQ (reference sequence). V gave up 4 bases and J gave up 5 bases, with 17 bases separating them. The CDR3 nucleotides read TGTGCCAGCAGCTCAGGGATGGGGGGTCCGGAGACCCAGTACTTC. Its protein product is CASSSGMGGPETQYF.

V and J are TRBV6-6 and TRBJ1-1; weak D call: TRBD1 (5 bases). This CDR3 is 14 amino acids long. V lost 2 bases to trimming and J lost 0 bases, with 7 bases between them. The V gene's germline CDR1 is MNHNY and CDR2 SVGAGI (reference sequence). The CDR3: CASSYGGLNTEAFF. CDR3 in DNA: TGTGCCAGCAGTTACGGGGGGTTGAACACTGAAGCTTTCTTT.

The J gene is TRBJ1-5, the V gene TRBV7-2; D unclear. The CDR3 loop spans 12 amino acids. Trimming shortened V by 6 bases and J by 5 bases, and 8 bases separated the two germline ends. The germline V gene has CDR1 SGHTA and CDR2 FQGNSA. The CDR3 DNA reads as TGTGCCAGCAGTCCGCCCCATCAGCCCCAGCATTTT. It yields the protein CASSPPHQPQHF.

This clone was seen ten or more times. The chain has TRBV5-4 and TRBJ2-5; D perhaps matches TRBD2 (5 bases). The germline V gene has CDR1 SGHNT and CDR2 YYREEE (reference sequence). The length of the CDR3 is 13 residues. V gave up 5 bases and J gave up 2 bases, with 10 bases separating them. The CDR3 nucleotides read TGTGCCAGCAGGCGTGGGGAGCAAGAGACCCAGTACTTC. Its translation is CASRRGEQETQYF.

This clone appeared many times. An end of the junction differs from the germline gene, which may be a read error. The chain is built from TRBV13 and TRBJ2-1; D may be TRBD2 (6 bases). CDR3 length: 12 residues. Germline V CDR1 and CDR2: PRHDT, FYEKMQ (reference sequence). The CDR3 DNA reads TGTGCCAGCAGCCTGACTAGTCGGGCAGCGATCTTC. This gives the protein CASSLTSRAAIF.

CDR3: CASSNDRGLVEQYF. The CDR3 region has the DNA TGTGCCAGCAGTAACGACAGGGGGCTTGTCGAGCAGTACTTC. The genes are TRBV7-6 and TRBJ2-7; 10 bases line up with TRBD1. The CDR3 totals 14 residues. Unmatched junction bases numbered 8, after V lost 6 bases and J lost 6 bases. Germline V gene lookup returns CDR1 SGHVS and CDR2 FNYEAQ.

This chain joins TRBV4-1 and TRBJ2-5; possibly TRBD1 or TRBD2 for D (5 bases each). Trimming pared 1 base from V and 3 bases from J, leaving 15 bases between. CDR1 is MGHRA, CDR2 YSYEKL, per germline. The CDR3 is 16 residues long. This CDR3 reads CASSQGDRTYEETQYF. CDR3 DNA sequence: TGCGCCAGCAGCCAAGGGGACCGGACTTATGAAGAGACCCAGTACTTC.

This clone showed up just a few times. The chain uses TRBV29-1 and TRBJ2-7; 7 bases match TRBD1. This CDR3 is built from 12 residues. Germline-derived CDR1 and CDR2 are SQVTM and ANQGSEA. V shed 4 bases and J 4 bases; nucleotides not matched to a gene: 4. CDR3 amino acids: CSVGNRGYEQYF. The CDR3 DNA sequence: TGCAGCGTTGGAAACAGGGGATACGAGCAGTACTTC.

There are many counts of this clone. Other DNA sequences in this specimen translate into the identical CDR3. V usage is TRBV27 and J usage is TRBJ2-6, with 7 nucleotides matching TRBD2. Germline loops: CDR1 MNHEY, CDR2 SMNVEV (reference sequence). V was pared by 3 bases and J by 2 bases, with 1 base of the junction left unmatched. The CDR3 sequence is 15 residues long. CDR3: CASSFRGAGANVLTF. The CDR3 DNA is TGTGCCAGCAGTTTTCGGGGGGCTGGGGCCAACGTCCTGACTTTC.

This clone was picked up a small number of times. The chain employs TRBV25-1 and TRBJ1-5; TRBD1 agrees at 8 bases. Germline trimming cut 6 bases from V and 3 bases from J; bases unmatched to any gene: 4. The CDR3 covers 14 residues. Germline CDR1 is MGHDK and CDR2 is SYGVNS. For the CDR3, the DNA is TGTGCCAGCAGCCTGACAGGGGACAATCAGCCCCAGCATTTT. This codes for CASSLTGDNQPQHF. The full variable domain, completed using reference TRBV25-1 and TRBJ1-5, is EADIYQTPRYLVIGTGKKITLECSQTMGHDKMYWYQQDPGMELHLIHYSYGVNSTEKGDLSSESTVSRIRTEHFPLTLESARPSHTSQYLCASSLTGDNQPQHFGDGTRLSIL.

This clone was counted only a few times. This chain uses TRBV5-6 with TRBJ2-1; TRBD2 aligns across 10 bases. Germline lookup yields CDR1 SGHDT and CDR2 YYEEEE. CDR3 length: 17 amino acids. V dropped 4 bases and J dropped 4; count of bases not matched to a gene: 11. This chain's CDR3 is CASSRRPGTSVYNEQFF. As DNA, the CDR3 is TGTGCCAGCAGCAGGAGGCCCGGGACTAGCGTTTACAATGAGCAGTTCTTC.

This clone was detected a few times. The V gene is TRBV18, the J gene TRBJ2-1; 8 nucleotides align to TRBD2. Per the germline V gene, CDR1 is KGHSH and CDR2 is LQKENI. V was clipped by 0 bases and J by 7 bases; unmatched bases: 2. The CDR3 has 14 residues. The CDR3 is CASSPPGLANEQFF. As DNA, the CDR3 is TGTGCCAGCTCACCACCCGGACTAGCAAATGAGCAGTTCTTC.

The chain has TRBV4-2 and TRBJ2-1, with 7 nucleotides matching TRBD2. This CDR3 is 13 amino acids long. Germline V gene sequence: CDR1 LGHNA, CDR2 YNFKEQ. Trimming took 1 base from V and 8 from J; bases not matched to a gene: 2. CDR3 loop: CASSQGSGDEQFF. The CDR3 nucleotides read TGTGCCAGCAGCCAAGGGAGCGGGGATGAGCAGTTCTTC.

For the CDR3, the DNA is TGTGCCAGCAGAGCGAAGACTAGCGCTGAGCAGTTCTTC. This encodes CASRAKTSAEQFF. The chain recombines TRBV6-5 with TRBJ2-1; 8 nucleotides line up with TRBD2. Germline CDR1 reads MNHEY; CDR2 reads SVGAGI. V gave up 6 bases and J gave up 9 bases; unmatched junction bases: 7. The CDR3 has 13 amino acids.

This clone was seen only a few times. The chain has TRBV5-1 and TRBJ1-2, with 7 bases that match TRBD1. Germline-derived CDR1 and CDR2 are SGHRS and YFSETQ. The CDR3 has 13 amino acids. With 2 bases clipped from V and 4 bases from J, the junction kept 2 bases outside the gene matches. The DNA for the CDR3 is TGCGCCAGCAGCTTTACAGGGGCCTATGGCTACACCTTC. Translation gives CASSFTGAYGYTF.

The chain couples TRBV29-1 to TRBJ2-7; no clear D. The CDR3 sequence is 11 residues long. CDR1 and CDR2 from the germline V gene are SQVTM and ANQGSEA. The germline V and J ends were trimmed by 3 bases and 9 bases, with 12 bases remaining between them. The CDR3 spells CSVEWGLGQYF. The DNA for the CDR3 is TGCAGCGTTGAGTGGGGTCTCGGGCAGTACTTC.

This clone has more than one count but fewer than ten. The V and J genes are TRBV14 and TRBJ2-1; perhaps TRBD2 as D (6 bases). V dropped 1 base and J dropped 4 bases, with 17 bases sitting between them. The CDR3 extends over 17 amino acids. Germline assignment: CDR1 SGHDN and CDR2 FVKESK. Written as DNA, the CDR3 is TGTGCCAGCAGCCAAGGAGTAGCGGAACCCACTTACAATGAGCAGTTCTTC. Translation: CASSQGVAEPTYNEQFF.

The CDR3 is CASSRVTSGRNEQYF. The CDR3 bases are TGTGCCAGCAGCCGTGTAACTAGCGGGAGGAACGAGCAGTACTTC. The chain uses TRBV28 and TRBJ2-7; TRBD2 aligns across 12 bases. The V and J ends lost 6 bases and 5 bases, in that order; junction bases with no gene match: 8. The CDR3 runs 15 residues. The V gene's germline CDR1 is MDHEN and CDR2 SYDVKM. The full variable domain, its missing parts supplied by reference TRBV28 and TRBJ2-7, is DVKVTQSSRYLVKRTGEKVFLECVQDMDHENMFWYRQDPGLGLRLIYFSYDVKMKEKGDIPEGYSVSREKKERFSLILESASTNQTSMYLCASSRVTSGRNEQYFGPGTRLTVT.

Ten or more counts support this clone. The chain uses TRBV7-3 and TRBJ2-2, with 9 nucleotides matching TRBD1. CDR1 is SGHTA and CDR2 is FQGTGA in the germline V gene. Trimming removed 2 bases from V and 5 bases from J; junction bases left unmatched: 9. This CDR3 region has 17 residues. CDR3 in DNA: TGTGCCAGCAGCTTATATCGCTCGGGGACAGGGACCGGGGAGCTGTTTTTT. It is translated as CASSLYRSGTGTGELFF.

This clone showed up many times. The J gene is TRBJ2-3, the V gene TRBV23-1; maybe TRBD2 (6 bases). TRBV23-1 is marked as an open reading frame, function uncertain. The CDR3 is made up of 17 amino acids. V was cut by 4 bases and J by 1 base, with 18 bases left in between. CDR3 nucleotides: TGCGCCAGCAGTCGACCCGATGGGTGGGAGGGCACAGATACGCAGTATTTT. Amino acid sequence: CASSRPDGWEGTDTQYF.

To note about this clone: One end of the junction fails to match germline, which may point to a read error. V usage is TRBV11-2 and J usage is TRBJ2-1, with D hard to call. Per the germline V gene, CDR1 is SGHAT and CDR2 is FQNNGV. The CDR3 is 12 residues long. The CDR3, as DNA: TGTGCCAGCAGCCCCGGCTACGATGAGCAGTTCTTC. Translating gives CASSPGYDEQFF.

V and J are TRBV6-6 and TRBJ2-1, with TRBD2 matching over 11 bases. Looked up from germline, CDR1 is MNHNY and CDR2 is SVGAGI (reference sequence). This CDR3 is 15 amino acids long. Trimming removed 4 bases from V and 4 bases from J; junction bases left unmatched: 3. DNA for the CDR3: TGTGCCAGCAGTTCCGGACTAGCGGGTTACAATGAGCAGTTCTTC. Translation: CASSSGLAGYNEQFF.